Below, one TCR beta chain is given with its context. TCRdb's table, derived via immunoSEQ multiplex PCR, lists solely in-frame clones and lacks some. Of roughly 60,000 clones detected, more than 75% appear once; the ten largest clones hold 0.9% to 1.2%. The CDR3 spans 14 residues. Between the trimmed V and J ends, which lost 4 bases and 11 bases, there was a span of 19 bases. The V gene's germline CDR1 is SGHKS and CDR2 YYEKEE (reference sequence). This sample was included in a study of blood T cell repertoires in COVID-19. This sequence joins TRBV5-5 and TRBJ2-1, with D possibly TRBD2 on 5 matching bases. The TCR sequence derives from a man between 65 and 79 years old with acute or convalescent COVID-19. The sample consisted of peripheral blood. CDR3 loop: CASSQAVGMVQQFF. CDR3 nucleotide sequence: TGTGCCAGCAGCCAAGCGGTTGGTATGGTTCAGCAGTTCTTC. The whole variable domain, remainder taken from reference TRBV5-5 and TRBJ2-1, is DAGVTQSPTHLIKTRGQQVTLRCSPISGHKSVSWYQQVLGQGPQFIFQYYEKEERGRGNFPDRFSARQFPNYSSELNVNALLLGDSALYLCASSQAVGMVQQFFGPGTRLTVL.